A selection of T cell receptor beta chains follows, all from one sample in a study of shared clonotypes between healthy human individuals. The repertoire was sequenced with immunoSEQ multiplex PCR; TCRdb's copy has only in-frame clones and lacks some. Found here are a few hundred thousand clones, about 69% of them singletons; the top ten hold roughly 10%. Sequences were obtained from memory CD4+ T cells sorted from blood. The source of these receptors is a man aged 25-45 years in good health. Each CDR3 is given with its conserved first and last residue. The D gene is left open where the match is weak.

d_gene: TRBD2
j_gene: TRBJ2-3
len: 16
v_gene: TRBV10-3
CDR3aa: CAISPSSGSGSDTQYF

d_gene: -
j_gene: TRBJ2-1
len: 13
v_gene: TRBV18
CDR3aa: CASSPPDKDEQFF

d_gene: TRBD2
j_gene: TRBJ2-7
len: 14
v_gene: TRBV7-8
CDR3aa: CASSANAGLAGNHF

d_gene: -
j_gene: TRBJ2-1
len: 12
v_gene: TRBV5-5
CDR3aa: CASSFEFNEQFF

d_gene: -
j_gene: TRBJ1-2
len: 15
v_gene: TRBV28
CDR3aa: CASSLEEGRRYGYTF

d_gene: -
j_gene: TRBJ2-1
len: 15
v_gene: TRBV7-8
CDR3aa: CASSPGLEGYNEQFF

d_gene: -
j_gene: TRBJ2-2
len: 14
v_gene: TRBV7-8
CDR3aa: CASSLGTNTGELFF

d_gene: TRBD2
j_gene: TRBJ2-7
len: 13
v_gene: TRBV29-1
CDR3aa: CSAVAGGTYEQYF

d_gene: -
j_gene: TRBJ2-1
len: 12
v_gene: TRBV11-3
CDR3aa: CASSLGDNEQFF

d_gene: -
j_gene: TRBJ2-7
len: 15
v_gene: TRBV27
CDR3aa: CASSFLPGTTYEQYF